This T cell receptor beta chain was sequenced during a study of beta chain features in type 1 diabetes (dated by TCRdb to 2017 to 2018). With respect to the entire study: No differences in mean age, gender distribution, total cell number or subset yield were found between patients and healthy donors. Across all samples, roughly 110,000,000 sorted cells were examined, and cell number per subset correlated strongly with RNA yield. In the study, recently diagnosed type 1 diabetes patients and matched healthy donors were compared on the TCRB repertoires of their sorted circulating CD4+ T cell subsets. Naive and central memory subsets were obtained from all 30 or so donors, but regulatory and stem cell-like memory subsets were isolated from only 8 patients and about 8 healthy donors. Study-wide findings and limitations: Naive, central memory and regulatory TCRB repertoires appeared to be more alike among patients than among healthy donors. Because cDNA rather than genomic DNA was sequenced, highly expressing activated cells could have been over-represented, although no difference in activation and CD3 levels was found between groups. Because the HLA sub-analyses included only small numbers of individuals, any influence of HLA type on TCRB rearrangement was left unresolved. PCR might favor shorter templates, but patient and control samples were amplified and corrected together, so any skew would affect both groups equally. Fewer insertions and more nucleotide deletions at VDJ recombination sites were observed in patients with type 1 diabetes, implying thymic rearrangement abnormalities. A moderate but significant shortening of TCRB CDR3 length was observed in type 1 diabetes patients in all four CD4+ subsets.

The cysteine opens and the phenylalanine closes a CDR3 of 15 amino acids. The retained sequence is limited to the CDR3, 45 bases, with the frame set at the first base. The germline V gene gives CDR1 as SNHLY and CDR2 as FYNNEI. V and J lose 1 base and 0 bases, and a span of 6 bases separates them. From each donor, a single peripheral blood sample of around 120 mL on average was drawn into heparinised tubes. Using a panel that included CD45RO, CCR7, CD25, CD127, CD95 and CD27, naive, central memory, regulatory and stem cell-like memory CD4+ T cells were sorted on a BD FACSAria II. Purity was above 98% for every sorted population. PBMCs were isolated right away by Lymphoprep density gradient centrifugation and were stained directly, without culture. To minimize batch effects, samples were stained and sorted in pairs, one healthy donor with one patient per experiment. The High Capacity cDNA Reverse Transcription Kit was used to reverse transcribe all of the isolated RNA, meaning that expressed TCRB transcripts were what got sequenced. Deep immunoSEQ sequencing was performed on naive, central memory and regulatory T cell samples, with an average of roughly 3.6 million total reads per sample. Sorted cells were lysed in RLT buffer and RNA was extracted with DNase-treated RNeasy Micro or Mini kits, depending on cell number. To prevent cross-contamination, every cell subset was processed on its own, while patient and healthy donor samples were processed together. The immunoSEQ multiplex PCR was used to amplify TCRB sequences from cDNA, yielding 87-bp fragments that span the CDR3 region. Amplicons were sequenced on the Illumina HiSeq platform. The authors processed their data as follows. PCR bias was corrected computationally using synthetic template baselines, and reads within Hamming distance 2 were collapsed, with unmergeable singletons discarded. By aligning reads against IMGT, V, D and J genes, CDR3 length, and insertions or deletions at six rearrangement sites were assigned. Clonotype counts were normalized to sorted cell number within each subset before computing true diversity and Gini coefficients with the tcR R package. The overlap coefficient, calculated on TCRB nucleotide sequences, was used to measure repertoire sharing. Out-of-frame TCRB sequences from naive cells were analyzed as a proxy for the pre-selection repertoire. The table was pulled from immuneACCESS by TCRdb, which kept in-frame rearrangements only. Such tables lose some clones; where checked, under half of the loss comes from unresolved V genes, and the rest has no known cause. From that table come the V and J calls and clone size; the DNA was used to work out D and trimming. Recorded for this sample are 600,000 or so clones; around 15% of them occurred a single time. Approximately 0.039% of the sample comes from the top ten.

This clone appeared a few times. This clone's antigen is unknown. Base qualities were left out, and no much larger clone turns up one base away. This TCR came from a man younger than 35 with type 1 diabetes. The sequence joins TRBV2 to TRBJ2-2; possibly the D gene is TRBD1, per 5 matching bases. The specimen was naive CD4+ T cells from blood. The cell subset or site tag for this specimen amounts to: true naive CD4+ T cells. In nucleotide form, the sequence is TGTGCCAGCAGTGAAGGCAGGGCGAACACCGGGGAGCTGTTTTTT. Protein translation: CASSEGRANTGELFF.